This T cell receptor beta chain was retrieved from a study of T cells expressing NK-cell markers. In the study overall: Each TCR beta repertoire originated in sorted T cells that were CD3+CD56+NKG2C+, CD3+CD56+NKG2C- or CD3+CD56-NKG2C+. Seven sequenced donors out of eight were HCMV-seropositive, one seronegative. General observations from the study: Certain NKG2C+ T cell clones were expanded, and their HCMV specificity remained unclear. Leadership of the CD3+CD56-NKG2C+ fraction also belonged to these clonotypes in a few donors.

As regards this clonotype: Its antigen is undetermined.

Using the 5' RACE reads, TCRdb records one entry per CDR3 protein without DNA. Reported are 250,000 or so distinct CDR3 sequences; the ten largest clones contain around 4.3%. This CDR3 contains 14 residues. Germline V CDR1 and CDR2: DFQATT, SNEGSKA (reference sequence). The chain combines TRBV20-1 with TRBJ2-2; absent DNA, TCRdb's TRBD2 call cannot be checked. The specimen was blood T cells: a sorted CD56 or NKG2C T cell subset, CD4+ or CD8+ T cells, or bulk PBMC T cells (not recorded which). The sequence was collected from a woman aged 18-69 years in good health. CDR3 loop: CSARGLAVTGELFF.